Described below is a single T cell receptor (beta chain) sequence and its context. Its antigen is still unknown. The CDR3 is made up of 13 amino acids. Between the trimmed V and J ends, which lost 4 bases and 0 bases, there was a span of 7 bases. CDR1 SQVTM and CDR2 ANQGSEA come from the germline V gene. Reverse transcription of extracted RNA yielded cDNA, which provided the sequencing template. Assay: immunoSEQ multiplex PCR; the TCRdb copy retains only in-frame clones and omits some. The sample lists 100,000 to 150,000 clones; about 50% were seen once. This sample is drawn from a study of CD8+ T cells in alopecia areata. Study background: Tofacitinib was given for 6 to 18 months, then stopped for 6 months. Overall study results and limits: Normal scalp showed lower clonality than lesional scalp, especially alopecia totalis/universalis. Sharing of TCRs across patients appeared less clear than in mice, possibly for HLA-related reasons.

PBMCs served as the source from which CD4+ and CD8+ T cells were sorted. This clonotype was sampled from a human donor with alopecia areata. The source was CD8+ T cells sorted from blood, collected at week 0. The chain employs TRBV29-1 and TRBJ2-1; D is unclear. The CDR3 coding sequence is TGCAGCGTTGTAGCTATCTCCTACAATGAGCAGTTCTTC. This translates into CSVVAISYNEQFF.